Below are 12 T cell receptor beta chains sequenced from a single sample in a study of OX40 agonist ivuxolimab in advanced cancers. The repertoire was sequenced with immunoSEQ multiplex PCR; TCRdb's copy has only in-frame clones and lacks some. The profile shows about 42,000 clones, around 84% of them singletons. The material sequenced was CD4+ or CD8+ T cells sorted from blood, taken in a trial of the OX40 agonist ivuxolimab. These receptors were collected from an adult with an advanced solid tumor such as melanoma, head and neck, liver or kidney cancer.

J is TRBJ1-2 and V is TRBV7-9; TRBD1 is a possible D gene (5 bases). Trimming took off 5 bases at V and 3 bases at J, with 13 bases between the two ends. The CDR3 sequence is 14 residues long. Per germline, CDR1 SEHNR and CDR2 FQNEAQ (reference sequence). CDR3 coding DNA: TGTGCCAGCAGCCACCCGGGGGAGGACTATGGCTACACCTTC. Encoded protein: CASSHPGEDYGYTF.

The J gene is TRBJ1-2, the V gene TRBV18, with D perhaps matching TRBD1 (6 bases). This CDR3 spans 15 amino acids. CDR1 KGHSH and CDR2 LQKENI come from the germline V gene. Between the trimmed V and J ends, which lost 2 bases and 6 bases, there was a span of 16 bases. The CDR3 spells CASSPMEQGRDGYTF. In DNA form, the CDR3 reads TGTGCCAGCTCACCAATGGAACAGGGTCGGGATGGCTACACCTTC.

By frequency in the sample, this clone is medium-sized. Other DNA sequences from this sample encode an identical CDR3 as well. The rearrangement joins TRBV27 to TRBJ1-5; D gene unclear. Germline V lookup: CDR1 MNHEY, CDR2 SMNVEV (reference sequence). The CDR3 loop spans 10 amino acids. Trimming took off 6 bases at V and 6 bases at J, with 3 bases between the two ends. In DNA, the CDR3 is TGTGCCAGCAGGCGTCAGCCCCAGCATTTT. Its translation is CASRRQPQHF.

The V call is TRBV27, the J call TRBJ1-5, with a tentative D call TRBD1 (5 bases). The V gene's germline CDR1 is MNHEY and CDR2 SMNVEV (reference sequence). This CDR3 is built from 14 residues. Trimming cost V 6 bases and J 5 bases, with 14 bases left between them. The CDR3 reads CASSLYQGHQPQHF. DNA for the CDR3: TGTGCCAGCAGCCTCTACCAGGGTCATCAGCCCCAGCATTTT.

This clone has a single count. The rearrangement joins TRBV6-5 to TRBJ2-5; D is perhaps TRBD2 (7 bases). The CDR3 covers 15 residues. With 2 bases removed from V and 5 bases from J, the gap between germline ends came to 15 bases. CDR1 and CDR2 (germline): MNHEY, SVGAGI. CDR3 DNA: TGTGCCAGCAGTTACGGGGCGGGGGCATGGGAGACCCAGTACTTC. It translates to CASSYGAGAWETQYF.

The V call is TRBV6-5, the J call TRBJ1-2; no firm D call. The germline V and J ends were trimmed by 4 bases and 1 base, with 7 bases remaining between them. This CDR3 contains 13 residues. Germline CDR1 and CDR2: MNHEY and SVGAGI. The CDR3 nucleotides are TGTGCCAGCAGTTCGGGGAGTAACTATGGCTACACCTTC. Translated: CASSSGSNYGYTF.

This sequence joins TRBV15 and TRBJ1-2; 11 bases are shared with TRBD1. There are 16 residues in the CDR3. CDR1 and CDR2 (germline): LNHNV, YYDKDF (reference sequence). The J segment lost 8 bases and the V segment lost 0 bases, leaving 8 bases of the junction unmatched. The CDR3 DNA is TGTGCCACCAGCAGAGATGGGGACAGGGGGTTCTGGGGCTACACCTTC. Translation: CATSRDGDRGFWGYTF.

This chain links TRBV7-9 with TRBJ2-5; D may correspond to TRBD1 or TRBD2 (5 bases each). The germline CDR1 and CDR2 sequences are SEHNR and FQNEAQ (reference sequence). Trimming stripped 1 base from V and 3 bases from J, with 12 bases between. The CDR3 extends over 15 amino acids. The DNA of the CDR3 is TGTGCCAGCAGCTTAGGGTCACGGGGCGAAGAGACCCAGTACTTC. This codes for CASSLGSRGEETQYF.

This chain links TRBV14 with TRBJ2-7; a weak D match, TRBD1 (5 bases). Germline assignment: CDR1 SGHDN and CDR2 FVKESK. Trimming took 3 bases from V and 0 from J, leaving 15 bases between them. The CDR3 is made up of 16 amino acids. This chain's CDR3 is CASSHLLGQSSYEQYV. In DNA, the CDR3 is TGTGCCAGCAGCCACCTCTTGGGGCAGAGCTCCTACGAGCAGTACGTC.

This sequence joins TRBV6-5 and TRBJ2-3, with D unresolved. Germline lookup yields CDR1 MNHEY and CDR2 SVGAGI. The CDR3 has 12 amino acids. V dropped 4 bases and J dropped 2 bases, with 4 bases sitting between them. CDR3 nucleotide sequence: TGTGCCAGCAGTTCCAACACAGATACGCAGTATTTT. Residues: CASSSNTDTQYF.

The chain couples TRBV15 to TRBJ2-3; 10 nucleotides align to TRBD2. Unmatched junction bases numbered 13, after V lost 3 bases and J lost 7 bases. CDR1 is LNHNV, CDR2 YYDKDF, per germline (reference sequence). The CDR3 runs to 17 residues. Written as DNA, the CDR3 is TGTGCCACCAGCAGTCTCTTAGATAGCGGGGGGCCAAATACGCAGTATTTT. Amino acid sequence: CATSSLLDSGGPNTQYF.

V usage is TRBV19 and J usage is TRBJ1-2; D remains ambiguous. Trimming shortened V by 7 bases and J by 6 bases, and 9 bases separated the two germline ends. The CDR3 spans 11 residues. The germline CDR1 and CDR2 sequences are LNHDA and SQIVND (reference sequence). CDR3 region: CASIGPHGYTF. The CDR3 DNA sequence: TGTGCCAGTATAGGCCCTCATGGCTACACCTTC. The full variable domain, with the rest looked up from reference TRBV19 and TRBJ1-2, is DGGITQSPKYLFRKEGQNVTLSCEQNLNHDAMYWYRQDPGQGLRLIYYSQIVNDFQKGDIAEGYSVSREKKESFPLTVTSAQKNPTAFYLCASIGPHGYTFGSGTRLTVV.